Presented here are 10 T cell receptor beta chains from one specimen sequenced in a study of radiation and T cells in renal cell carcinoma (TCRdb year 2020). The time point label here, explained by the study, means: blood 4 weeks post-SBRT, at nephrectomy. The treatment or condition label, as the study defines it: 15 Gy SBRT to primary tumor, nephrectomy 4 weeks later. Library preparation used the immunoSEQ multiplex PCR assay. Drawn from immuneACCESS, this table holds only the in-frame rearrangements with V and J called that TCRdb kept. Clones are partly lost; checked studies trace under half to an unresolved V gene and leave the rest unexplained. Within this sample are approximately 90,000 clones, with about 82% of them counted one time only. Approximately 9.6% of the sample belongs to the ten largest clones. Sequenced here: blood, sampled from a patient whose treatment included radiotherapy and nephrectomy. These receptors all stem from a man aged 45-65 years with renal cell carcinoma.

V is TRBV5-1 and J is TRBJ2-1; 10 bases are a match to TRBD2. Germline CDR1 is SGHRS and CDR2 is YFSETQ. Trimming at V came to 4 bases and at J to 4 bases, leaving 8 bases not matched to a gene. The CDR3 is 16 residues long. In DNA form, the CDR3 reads TGCGCCAGCAGCGTATCCGGGACTAGCGAATACAATGAGCAGTTCTTC. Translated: CASSVSGTSEYNEQFF.

CDR3: CASSQDGRGQGSDNEQFF. CDR3 DNA: TGCGCCAGCAGCCAAGATGGACGGGGACAGGGAAGCGACAATGAGCAGTTCTTC. The genes are TRBV4-1 and TRBJ2-1, with 9 bases matching TRBD1. Germline V gene lookup returns CDR1 MGHRA and CDR2 YSYEKL. The CDR3 spans 18 residues. The V gene end was trimmed by 0 bases and the J gene end by 5 bases; junction bases not matched to a gene: 11.

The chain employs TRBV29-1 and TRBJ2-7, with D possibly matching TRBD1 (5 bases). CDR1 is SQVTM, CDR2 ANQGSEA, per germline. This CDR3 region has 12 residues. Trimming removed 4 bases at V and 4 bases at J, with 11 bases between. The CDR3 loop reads CSVGVGVYEQYF. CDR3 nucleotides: TGCAGCGTTGGTGTAGGGGTTTACGAGCAGTACTTC.

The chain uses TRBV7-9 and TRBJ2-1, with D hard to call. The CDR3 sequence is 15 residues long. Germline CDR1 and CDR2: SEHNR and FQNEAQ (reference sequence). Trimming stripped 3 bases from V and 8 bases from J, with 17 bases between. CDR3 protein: CASSFSSLGKDEQFF. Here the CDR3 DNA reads TGTGCCAGCAGCTTTTCCAGCCTCGGTAAGGATGAGCAGTTCTTC.

The DNA for the CDR3 is TGTGCCAGCAGCTTGTGGGACAGGGAAAACACTGAAGCTTTCTTT. Translating gives CASSLWDRENTEAFF. This chain connects TRBV7-8 to TRBJ1-1, with 9 bases matching TRBD1. The ends lost 3 bases at V and 2 bases at J; junction bases unmatched: 4. There are 15 residues in the CDR3. Germline CDR1 SGHVS, CDR2 FQNEAQ.

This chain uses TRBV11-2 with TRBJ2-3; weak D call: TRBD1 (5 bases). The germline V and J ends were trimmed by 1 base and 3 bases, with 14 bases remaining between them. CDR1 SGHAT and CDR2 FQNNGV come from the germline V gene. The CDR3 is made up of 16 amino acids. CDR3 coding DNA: TGTGCCAGCAGCTTAGGAAGAATTGCAGGGACAGATACGCAGTATTTT. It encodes CASSLGRIAGTDTQYF.

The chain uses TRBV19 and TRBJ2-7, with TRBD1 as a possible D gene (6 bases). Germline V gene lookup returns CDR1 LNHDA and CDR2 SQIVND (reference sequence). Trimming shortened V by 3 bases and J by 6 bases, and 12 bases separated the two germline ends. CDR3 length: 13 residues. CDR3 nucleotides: TGTGCCAGTAGTATCGCGGACAGTATCGAGCAGTACTTC. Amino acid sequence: CASSIADSIEQYF. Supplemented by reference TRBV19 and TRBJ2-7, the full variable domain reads DGGITQSPKYLFRKEGQNVTLSCEQNLNHDAMYWYRQDPGQGLRLIYYSQIVNDFQKGDIAEGYSVSREKKESFPLTVTSAQKNPTAFYLCASSIADSIEQYFGPGTRLTVT.

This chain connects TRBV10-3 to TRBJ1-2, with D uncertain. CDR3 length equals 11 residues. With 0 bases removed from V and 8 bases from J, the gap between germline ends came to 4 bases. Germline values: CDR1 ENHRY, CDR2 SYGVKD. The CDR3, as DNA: TGTGCCATCAGTGAGTCGGTGGGCTACACCTTC. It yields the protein CAISESVGYTF.

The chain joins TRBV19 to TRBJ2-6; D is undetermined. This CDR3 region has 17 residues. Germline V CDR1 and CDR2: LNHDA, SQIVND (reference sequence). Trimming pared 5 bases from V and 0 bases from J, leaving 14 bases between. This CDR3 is CASSPRYGSSGANVLTF. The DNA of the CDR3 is TGTGCCAGTAGTCCCAGATATGGCTCCTCTGGGGCCAACGTCCTGACTTTC.

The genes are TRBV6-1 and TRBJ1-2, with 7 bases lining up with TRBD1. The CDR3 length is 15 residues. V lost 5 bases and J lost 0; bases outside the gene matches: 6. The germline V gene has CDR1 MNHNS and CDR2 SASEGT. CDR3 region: CASSPTTGANYGYTF. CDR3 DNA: TGTGCCAGCAGTCCTACAACAGGGGCTAACTATGGCTACACCTTC.